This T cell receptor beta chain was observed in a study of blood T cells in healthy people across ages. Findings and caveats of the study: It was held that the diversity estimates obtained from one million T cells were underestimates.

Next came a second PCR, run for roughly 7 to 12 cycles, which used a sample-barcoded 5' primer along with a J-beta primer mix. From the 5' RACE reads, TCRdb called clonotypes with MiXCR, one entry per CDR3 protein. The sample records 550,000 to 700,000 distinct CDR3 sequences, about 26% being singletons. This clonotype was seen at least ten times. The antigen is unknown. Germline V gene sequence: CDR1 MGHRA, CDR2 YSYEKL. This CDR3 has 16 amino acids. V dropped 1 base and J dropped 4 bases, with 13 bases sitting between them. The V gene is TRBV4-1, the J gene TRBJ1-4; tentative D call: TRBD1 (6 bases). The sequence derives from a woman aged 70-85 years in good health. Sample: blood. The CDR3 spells CASSQGDNSNNEKLFF. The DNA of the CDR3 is TGCGCCAGCAGCCAAGGGGACAACTCGAATAATGAAAAACTGTTTTTT.